This is a list of T cell receptor beta chains from one sample in a study of blood T cell repertoires in COVID-19. Sequencing was performed with immunoSEQ multiplex PCR; in TCRdb, only in-frame clones are kept and a portion is missing. The sample has some 250,000 clones, 70% to 80% seen once; the top ten hold 3.3%. The sequenced sample was peripheral blood. The receptors were gathered from a woman at least 80 years old with acute or convalescent COVID-19. The conserved cysteine and the conserved F or W are not part of the CDR3 here. The size field is filled for only some rows; it gives once, few, many or a size class.

CDR3 protein	clone size	J gene	V gene
ASSGQGTDTQY	NA	TRBJ2-3	TRBV5-1
ASSQAGQAAYEQY	once	TRBJ2-7	TRBV3-1/TRBV3-2
ASSVTGGEKLF	NA	TRBJ1-4	TRBV5-1
ASSMVGTGARNTEAF	once	TRBJ1-1	TRBV19
ASKPTFRDNSPLH	NA	TRBJ1-6	TRBV19
ASRGQPTEKLF	NA	TRBJ1-4	TRBV7-8
ASSQGLAVGEQF	once	TRBJ2-1	TRBV4-3
ASSLPPPGGDEKLF	once	TRBJ1-4	TRBV28
ASSLALGGKGNTIY	NA	TRBJ1-3	TRBV3-1/TRBV3-2
ASSPPGRANQPQH	once	TRBJ1-5	TRBV18
ASSPDGWTGSGNTIY	few	TRBJ1-3	TRBV7-2
ASSPQDTEAF	NA	TRBJ1-1	TRBV19
ASTPQGSYGYT	NA	TRBJ1-2	TRBV12-3/TRBV12-4
ASSHGDTQY	NA	TRBJ2-3	TRBV3-1/TRBV3-2
ASSKQGWSEAF	NA	TRBJ1-1	TRBV11-3
ASSSYNRAEAF	NA	TRBJ1-1	TRBV28